These 2 T cell receptor beta chains were all obtained from the same sample, sequenced in a study of cytomegalovirus exposure and HLA in healthy donors. In the PCR, 60 Vbeta and 13 Jbeta primers were used. This table comes from immunoSEQ multiplex PCR, and its TCRdb copy is limited to in-frame clones, with some not included. The sample gives roughly 200,000 clones, 73% of which show up once; 1.5% to 2% is in the top ten. The specimen was PBMCs. These receptors all come from a woman aged 25 to 39 in good health and CMV-seronegative.

The rearrangement joins TRBV7-3 to TRBJ2-7, with D maybe TRBD2 (6 bases). The CDR3 runs 13 residues. Germline V gene lookup returns CDR1 SGHTA and CDR2 FQGTGA. The V gene lost 3 bases and the J gene lost 2 bases, with 8 bases spanning the gap. CDR3 in DNA: TGTGCCAGCAGCTTGGGACTGGCCTACGAGCAGTACTTC. It codes for CASSLGLAYEQYF.

As regards this clone: An end of the junction does not agree with germline; a read error may underlie this. V and J are TRBV4-3 and TRBJ2-1; TRBD2 aligns across 9 bases. CDR3 length: 18 amino acids. Germline lookup yields CDR1 LGHNA and CDR2 YSLEER. The CDR3 protein is CASSQDPPGTSSNNEQFF. The CDR3 coding sequence is TGCGCCAGCAGCCAAGATCCTCCCGGGACTAGCTCCAACAATGAGCAGTTCTTC.